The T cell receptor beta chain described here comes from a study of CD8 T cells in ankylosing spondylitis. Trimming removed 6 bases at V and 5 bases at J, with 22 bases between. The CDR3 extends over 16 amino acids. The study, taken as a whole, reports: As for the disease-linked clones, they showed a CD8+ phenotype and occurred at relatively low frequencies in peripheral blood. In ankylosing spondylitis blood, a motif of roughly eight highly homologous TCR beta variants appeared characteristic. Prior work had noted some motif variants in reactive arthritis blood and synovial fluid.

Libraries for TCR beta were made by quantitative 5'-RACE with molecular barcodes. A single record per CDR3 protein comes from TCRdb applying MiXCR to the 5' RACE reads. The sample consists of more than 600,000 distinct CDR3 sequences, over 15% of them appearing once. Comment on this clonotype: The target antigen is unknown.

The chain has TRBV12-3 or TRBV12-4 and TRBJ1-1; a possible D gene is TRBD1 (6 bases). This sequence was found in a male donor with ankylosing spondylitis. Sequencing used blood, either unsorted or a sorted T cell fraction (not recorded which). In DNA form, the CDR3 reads TGTGCCAGCAGCACCTGGGGGGCCCCGGGGGAGACTGAAGCTTTCTTT. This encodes CASSTWGAPGETEAFF.